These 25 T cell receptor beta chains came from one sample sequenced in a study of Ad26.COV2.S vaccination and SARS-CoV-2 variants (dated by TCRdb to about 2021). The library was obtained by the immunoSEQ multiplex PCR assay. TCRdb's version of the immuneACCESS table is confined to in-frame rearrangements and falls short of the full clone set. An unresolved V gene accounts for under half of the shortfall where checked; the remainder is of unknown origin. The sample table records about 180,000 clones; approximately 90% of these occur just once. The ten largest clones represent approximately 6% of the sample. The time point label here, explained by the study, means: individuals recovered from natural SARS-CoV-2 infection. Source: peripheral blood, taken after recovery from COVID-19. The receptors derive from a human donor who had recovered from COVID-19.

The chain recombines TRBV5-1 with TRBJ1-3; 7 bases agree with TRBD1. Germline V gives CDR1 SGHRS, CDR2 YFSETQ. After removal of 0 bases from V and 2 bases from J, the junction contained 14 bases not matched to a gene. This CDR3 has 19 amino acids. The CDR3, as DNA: TGCGCCAGCAGCTTGGCCGGGCATGCAGGGGGGTATACTGGAAACACCATATATTTT. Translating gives CASSLAGHAGGYTGNTIYF.

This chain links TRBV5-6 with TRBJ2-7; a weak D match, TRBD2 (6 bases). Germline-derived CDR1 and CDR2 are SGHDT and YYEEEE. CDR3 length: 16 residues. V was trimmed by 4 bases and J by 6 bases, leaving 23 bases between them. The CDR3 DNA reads TGTGCCAGCAGCAACTTGCGGAGCGGGTACTATGCCGAGCAGTACTTC. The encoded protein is CASSNLRSGYYAEQYF.

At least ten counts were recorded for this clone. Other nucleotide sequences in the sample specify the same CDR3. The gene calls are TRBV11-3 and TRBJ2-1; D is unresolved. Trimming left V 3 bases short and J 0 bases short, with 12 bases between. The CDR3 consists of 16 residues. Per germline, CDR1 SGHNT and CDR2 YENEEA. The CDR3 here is CASSLKRRSSYNEQFF. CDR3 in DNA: TGTGCCAGCAGCTTGAAGCGCCGGAGCTCCTACAATGAGCAGTTCTTC.

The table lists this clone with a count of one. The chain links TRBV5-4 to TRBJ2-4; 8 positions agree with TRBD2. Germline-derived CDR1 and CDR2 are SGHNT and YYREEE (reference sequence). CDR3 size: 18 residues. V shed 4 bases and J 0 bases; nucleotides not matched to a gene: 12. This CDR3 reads CASSPGPGLVIAKNIQYF. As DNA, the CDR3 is TGTGCCAGCAGCCCTGGGCCGGGACTAGTAATAGCCAAAAACATTCAGTACTTC. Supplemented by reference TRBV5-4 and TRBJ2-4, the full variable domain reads ETGVTQSPTHLIKTRGQQVTLRCSSQSGHNTVSWYQQALGQGPQFIFQYYREEENGRGNFPPRFSGLQFPNYSSELNVNALELDDSALYLCASSPGPGLVIAKNIQYFGAGTRLSVL.

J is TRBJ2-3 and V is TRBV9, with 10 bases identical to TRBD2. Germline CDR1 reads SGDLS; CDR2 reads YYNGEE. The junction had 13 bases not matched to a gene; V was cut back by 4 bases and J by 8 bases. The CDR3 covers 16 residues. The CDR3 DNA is TGTGCCAGCAGCTTCAGCGGGAGGGCCGATTCTGGTACGCAGTATTTT. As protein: CASSFSGRADSGTQYF.

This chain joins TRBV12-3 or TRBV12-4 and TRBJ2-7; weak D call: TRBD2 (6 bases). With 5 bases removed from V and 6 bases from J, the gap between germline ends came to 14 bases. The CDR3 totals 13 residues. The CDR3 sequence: CASSPGVAVEQYF. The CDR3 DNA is TGTGCCAGCAGTCCCGGGGTAGCGGTCGAGCAGTACTTC.

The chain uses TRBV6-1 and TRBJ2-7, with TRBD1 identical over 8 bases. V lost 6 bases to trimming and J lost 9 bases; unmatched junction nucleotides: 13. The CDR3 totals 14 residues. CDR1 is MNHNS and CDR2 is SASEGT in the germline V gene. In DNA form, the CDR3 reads TGTGCCAGCAGAACCCGGGACAGGCCATCGCGGCAGTACTTC. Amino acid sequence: CASRTRDRPSRQYF.

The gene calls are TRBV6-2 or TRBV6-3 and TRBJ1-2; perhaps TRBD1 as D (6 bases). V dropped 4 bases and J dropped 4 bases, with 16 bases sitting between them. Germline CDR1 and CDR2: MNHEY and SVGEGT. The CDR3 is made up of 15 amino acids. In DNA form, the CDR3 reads TGTGCCAGCAGTTCGACGGGACAAGGCCTCTATGGCTACACCTTC. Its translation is CASSSTGQGLYGYTF.

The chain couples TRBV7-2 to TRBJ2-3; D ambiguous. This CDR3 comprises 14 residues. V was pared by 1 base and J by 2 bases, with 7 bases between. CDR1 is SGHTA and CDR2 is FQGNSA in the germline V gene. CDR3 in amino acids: CASSLGYYTDTQYF. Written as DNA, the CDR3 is TGTGCCAGCAGCTTAGGCTATTACACAGATACGCAGTATTTT.

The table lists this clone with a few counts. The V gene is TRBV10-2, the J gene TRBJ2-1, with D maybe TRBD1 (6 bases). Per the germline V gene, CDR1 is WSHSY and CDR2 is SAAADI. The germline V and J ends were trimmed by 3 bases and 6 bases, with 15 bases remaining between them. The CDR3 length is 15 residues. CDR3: CASSDRGWEPNEQFF. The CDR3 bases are TGCGCCAGCAGTGATAGGGGGTGGGAGCCCAATGAGCAGTTCTTC.

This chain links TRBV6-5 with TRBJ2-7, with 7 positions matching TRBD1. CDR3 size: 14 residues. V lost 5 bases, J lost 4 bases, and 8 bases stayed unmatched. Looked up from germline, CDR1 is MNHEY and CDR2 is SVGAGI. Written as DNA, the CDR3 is TGTGCCAGCAGTCTGACAGGGATCCATTACGAGCAGTACTTC. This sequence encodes CASSLTGIHYEQYF.

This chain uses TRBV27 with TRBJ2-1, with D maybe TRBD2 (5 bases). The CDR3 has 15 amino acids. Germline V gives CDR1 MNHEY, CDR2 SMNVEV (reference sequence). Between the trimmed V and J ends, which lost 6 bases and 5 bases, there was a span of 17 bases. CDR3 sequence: CASRSLANPDNEQFF. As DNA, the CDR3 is TGTGCCAGCAGGAGCCTAGCCAACCCCGACAATGAGCAGTTCTTC.

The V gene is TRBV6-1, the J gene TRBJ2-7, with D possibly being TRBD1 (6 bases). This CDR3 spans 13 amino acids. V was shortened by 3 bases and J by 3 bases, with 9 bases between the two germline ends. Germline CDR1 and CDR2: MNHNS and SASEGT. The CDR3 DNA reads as TGTGCCAGCAGTGAGGCCAGGGGCTACGAGCAGTACTTC. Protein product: CASSEARGYEQYF.

CDR3 DNA: TGTGCCAGCAGTTTATTAATCAATGAGCAGTTCTTC. The encoded protein is CASSLLINEQFF. The chain links TRBV28 to TRBJ2-1; D remains ambiguous. The CDR3 is made up of 12 amino acids. V lost 1 base, J lost 6 bases, and 4 bases lay in between. CDR1 is MDHEN and CDR2 is SYDVKM in the germline V gene.

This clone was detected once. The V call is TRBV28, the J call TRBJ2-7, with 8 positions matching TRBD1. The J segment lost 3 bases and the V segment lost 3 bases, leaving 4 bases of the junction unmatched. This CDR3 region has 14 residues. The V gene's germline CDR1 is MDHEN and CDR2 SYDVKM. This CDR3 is CASSLDRDYYEQYF. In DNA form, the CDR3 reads TGTGCCAGCAGTTTGGACAGGGATTACTACGAGCAGTACTTC.

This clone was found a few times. CDR3 DNA: TGCAGTGCTACCGGGCAGGGCTACACCTTC. Translation gives CSATGQGYTF. The V gene is TRBV20-1, the J gene TRBJ1-2; D ambiguous. V was cut by 4 bases and J by 8 bases, with 8 bases left in between. Germline values: CDR1 DFQATT, CDR2 SNEGSKA (reference sequence). This CDR3 spans 10 amino acids.

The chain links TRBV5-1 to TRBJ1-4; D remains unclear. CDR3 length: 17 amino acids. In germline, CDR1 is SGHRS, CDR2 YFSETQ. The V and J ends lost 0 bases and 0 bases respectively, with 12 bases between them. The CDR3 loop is CASSLVATSATNEKLFF. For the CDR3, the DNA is TGCGCCAGCAGCTTGGTTGCTACCAGCGCAACTAATGAAAAACTGTTTTTT.

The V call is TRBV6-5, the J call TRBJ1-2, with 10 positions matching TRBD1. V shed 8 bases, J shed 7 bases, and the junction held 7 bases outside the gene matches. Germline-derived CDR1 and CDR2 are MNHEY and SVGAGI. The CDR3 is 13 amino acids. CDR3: CASGRDRGIGYTF. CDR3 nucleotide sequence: TGTGCCAGCGGGAGGGACAGGGGTATTGGCTACACCTTC.

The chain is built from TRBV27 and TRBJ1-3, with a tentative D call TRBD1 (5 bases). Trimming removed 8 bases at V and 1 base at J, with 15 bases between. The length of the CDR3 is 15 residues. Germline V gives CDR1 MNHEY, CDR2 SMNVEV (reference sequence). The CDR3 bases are TGTGCCAGCCGTTCTCTAGGGGCATCTGGAAACACCATATATTTT. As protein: CASRSLGASGNTIYF.

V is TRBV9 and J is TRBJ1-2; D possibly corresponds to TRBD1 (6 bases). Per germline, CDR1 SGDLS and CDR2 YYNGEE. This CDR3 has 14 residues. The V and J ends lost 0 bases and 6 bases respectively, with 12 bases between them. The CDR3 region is CASSVGWGGDGYTF. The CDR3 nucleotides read TGTGCCAGCAGCGTAGGTTGGGGGGGCGATGGCTACACCTTC.

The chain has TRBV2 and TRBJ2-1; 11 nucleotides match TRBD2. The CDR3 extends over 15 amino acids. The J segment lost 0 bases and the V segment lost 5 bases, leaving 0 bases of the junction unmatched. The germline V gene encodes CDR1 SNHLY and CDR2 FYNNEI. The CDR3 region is CASSTSGSSYNEQFF. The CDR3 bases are TGTGCCAGCAGTACTAGCGGGAGCTCCTACAATGAGCAGTTCTTC.

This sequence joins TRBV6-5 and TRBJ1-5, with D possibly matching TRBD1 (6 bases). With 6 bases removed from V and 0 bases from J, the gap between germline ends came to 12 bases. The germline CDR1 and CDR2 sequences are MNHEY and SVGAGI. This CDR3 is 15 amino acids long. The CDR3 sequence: CASSRDRTSNQPQHF. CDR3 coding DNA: TGTGCCAGCAGCCGAGACAGGACTAGCAATCAGCCCCAGCATTTT.

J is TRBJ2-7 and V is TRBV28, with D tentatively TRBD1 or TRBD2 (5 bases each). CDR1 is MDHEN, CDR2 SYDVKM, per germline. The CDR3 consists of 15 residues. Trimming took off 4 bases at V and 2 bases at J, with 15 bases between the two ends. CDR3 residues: CASSWQSGGTYEQYF. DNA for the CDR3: TGTGCCAGCAGTTGGCAGAGTGGGGGAACCTACGAGCAGTACTTC.

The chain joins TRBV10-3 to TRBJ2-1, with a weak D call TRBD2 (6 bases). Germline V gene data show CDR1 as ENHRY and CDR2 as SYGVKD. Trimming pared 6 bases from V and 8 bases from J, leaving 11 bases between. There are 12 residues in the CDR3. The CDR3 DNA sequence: TGTGCCATCAGCGGGGGTAGGCATGAGCAGTTCTTC. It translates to CAISGGRHEQFF.

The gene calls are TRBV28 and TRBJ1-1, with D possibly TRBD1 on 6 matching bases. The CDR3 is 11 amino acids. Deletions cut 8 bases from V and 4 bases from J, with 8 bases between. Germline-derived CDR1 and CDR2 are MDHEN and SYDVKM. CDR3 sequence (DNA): TGTGCCAGCCAGGGGACCACTGAAGCTTTCTTT. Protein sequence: CASQGTTEAFF.